The 20 T cell receptor beta chains below all came from one sample that was sequenced in a study of regulatory T cells in long-lasting Graves disease. Time point here: newly diagnosed GD, antithyroid drugs for less than 3 months. RNA from PBMCs was the source of the TCR library. According to the study, TCR beta libraries were built with iRepertoire HTBI primers and CDR3-region Arm-PCR. MiXCR was run by TCRdb on the multiplex PCR reads, yielding one entry per CDR3 protein. The sample consists of 360,000 or so distinct CDR3 sequences, 16% of them appearing once. This sample also appeared in a second study, on T cells in Graves' hyperthyroidism and ophthalmopathy.

The sequencing used peripheral blood mononuclear cells (PBMCs), collected at new diagnosis, from a patient treated with antithyroid drugs. Receptors originate from a man in his forties with Graves disease.

V and J are TRBV20-1 and TRBJ1-5; 9 bases are shared with TRBD1. This CDR3 has 16 residues. The germline V gene encodes CDR1 DFQATT and CDR2 SNEGSKA (reference sequence). The trim removed 0 bases at V and 6 bases at J, leaving 9 bases unmatched. The CDR3 protein is CSARDSSRQGGQPQHF. As DNA, the CDR3 is TGCAGTGCTAGAGATTCGTCCCGACAGGGGGGTCAGCCCCAGCATTTT.

With respect to this clonotype: The conserved phenylalanine or tryptophan normally closing the CDR3 is absent here, so this likely arose from a read error. The rearrangement joins TRBV3-1 to TRBJ2-3, with D tentatively TRBD1 (6 bases). Trimming took off 3 bases at V and 1 base at J, with 8 bases between the two ends. The CDR3 totals 14 residues. In germline, CDR1 is LGHDT, CDR2 YNNKEL (reference sequence). Here the CDR3 reads CASSQAGGTDTQYL. The CDR3 nucleotides read TGTGCCAGCAGCCAGGCAGGGGGCACAGATACGCAGTATTTG.

This clonotype was counted ten times or more. CDR3 DNA sequence: TGTGCCAGCAGAGGATTAGAGACCCAGTACTTC. Translation: CASRGLETQYF. J is TRBJ2-5 and V is TRBV6-1; D is unresolved. This CDR3 is built from 11 residues. Trimming left V 6 bases short and J 4 bases short, with 6 bases between. From germline, CDR1 is MNHNS and CDR2 SASEGT.

Many counts were recorded for this clonotype. V and J are TRBV20-1 and TRBJ1-1, with D perhaps TRBD1 (6 bases). Germline V gives CDR1 DFQATT, CDR2 SNEGSKA (reference sequence). The CDR3 spans 14 residues. The V and J ends lost 2 bases and 8 bases respectively, with 18 bases between them. The CDR3 reads CSARNYDRPQEAFF. The DNA of the CDR3 is TGCAGTGCTAGAAATTATGACAGGCCCCAGGAAGCTTTCTTT.

V gene TRBV2 combines with J gene TRBJ2-5; D remains ambiguous. The CDR3 is 12 amino acids. V lost 7 bases and J 4 bases, leaving 10 bases between the germline ends. Germline assignment: CDR1 SNHLY and CDR2 FYNNEI. The CDR3 spells CASTITRETQYF. In DNA, the CDR3 is TGTGCCAGCACGATTACCCGAGAGACCCAGTACTTC.

The V and J genes are TRBV13 and TRBJ2-7, with 10 bases lining up with TRBD1. From germline, CDR1 is PRHDT and CDR2 FYEKMQ (reference sequence). The CDR3 extends over 16 amino acids. The trim removed 1 base at V and 3 bases at J, leaving 6 bases unmatched. The CDR3 is CASSLDGTGDFYEQYF. DNA for the CDR3: TGTGCCAGCAGCTTAGATGGGACAGGGGACTTCTACGAGCAGTACTTC.

This clonotype was detected a few times. This sequence joins TRBV6-2 or TRBV6-3 and TRBJ1-5; possibly TRBD1 for D (5 bases). V was clipped by 6 bases and J by 0 bases, with 9 bases between them. The germline V gene encodes CDR1 MNHEY and CDR2 SVGEGT. The CDR3 spans 14 residues. The CDR3 DNA sequence: TGTGCCAGCAGAGGGGCAGGTAGCAATCAGCCCCAGCATTTT. Translation: CASRGAGSNQPQHF.

This clonotype was observed many times. V and J are TRBV24-1 and TRBJ1-2; the D is unclear. The length of the CDR3 is 12 residues. The V gene's germline CDR1 is KGHDR and CDR2 SFDVKD. V lost 0 bases and J 8 bases, leaving 6 bases between the germline ends. CDR3 DNA: TGTGCCACCAGTGATTTGGACCAGGGCTACACCTTC. Its translation is CATSDLDQGYTF.

As concerns this clonotype: A read error may explain this, as a much larger clone is one base away. The rearrangement joins TRBV24-1 to TRBJ2-5; D may be TRBD1 (5 bases). The CDR3 has 14 amino acids. Trimming took off 8 bases at V and 7 bases at J, with 19 bases between the two ends. CDR1 and CDR2 (germline): KGHDR, SFDVKD. The CDR3 sequence: CATNDLTDVRTQYF. In DNA form, the CDR3 reads TGTGCCACCAATGACTTGACAGATGTTAGGACCCAGTACTTC.

The chain recombines TRBV4-1 with TRBJ2-1, with unresolved D. The CDR3 loop spans 12 amino acids. V shed 4 bases and J shed 5 bases, with 6 bases lying between them. The germline V gene encodes CDR1 MGHRA and CDR2 YSYEKL. The CDR3 sequence: CASSRAHNEQFF. The CDR3 coding sequence is TGCGCCAGCAGCCGCGCCCACAATGAGCAGTTCTTC.

The gene calls are TRBV5-8 and TRBJ2-5; no clear D. Germline CDR1 and CDR2: SGHTS and YDEGEE. The V and J ends lost 1 base and 5 bases respectively, with 9 bases between them. The CDR3 runs to 13 residues. The CDR3 bases are TGTGCCAGCAGCTTGATGGGTCGGGAGACCCAGTACTTC. Protein sequence: CASSLMGRETQYF.

This clonotype came up many times. V usage is TRBV5-5 and J usage is TRBJ2-7, with 8 bases lining up with TRBD2. This CDR3 is built from 14 residues. Germline CDR1 SGHKS, CDR2 YYEKEE (reference sequence). Trimming cost V 2 bases and J 2 bases; bases outside gene matches: 3. CDR3 sequence (DNA): TGTGCCAGCAGCTTACTAGCGGCGACCTACGAGCAGTACTTC. Its translation is CASSLLAATYEQYF.

The chain uses TRBV3-1 and TRBJ2-7; weak D call: TRBD2 (5 bases). CDR1 LGHDT and CDR2 YNNKEL come from the germline V gene (reference sequence). The CDR3 is 15 amino acids. Trimming pared 4 bases from V and 1 base from J, leaving 14 bases between. The CDR3 reads CASSLRGHPSYEQYF. The DNA for the CDR3 is TGTGCCAGCAGCCTCCGGGGTCACCCTTCCTACGAGCAGTACTTC.

A note on this clonotype: With only one base between it and a far larger clone, this is likely a read error. This sequence joins TRBV28 and TRBJ2-7, with D possibly called TRBD1 or TRBD2 (5 bases each). The CDR3 is 17 amino acids. Per the germline V gene, CDR1 is MDHEN and CDR2 is SYDVKM. The CDR3 bases are TGTGCCAGCAGTTTGGGACGCTACGGACGCAGCTCCCACGAGCAGTACTTC. Its protein product is CASSLGRYGRSSHEQYF.

There are many counts of this clonotype. The CDR3 nucleotides read TGTGCCAGCAGTTTAGCGACCCACGGAACCGGGGAGCTGTTTTTT. This encodes CASSLATHGTGELFF. The V gene is TRBV27, the J gene TRBJ2-2; the D is unclear. There are 15 residues in the CDR3. The germline V gene has CDR1 MNHEY and CDR2 SMNVEV (reference sequence). Trimming removed 2 bases from V and 5 bases from J, with 12 bases in between.

In this sample, this clonotype turned up many times. The gene calls are TRBV5-1 and TRBJ1-5; 7 bases match TRBD1. The CDR3 loop spans 17 amino acids. Germline values: CDR1 SGHRS, CDR2 YFSETQ. V shed 3 bases, J shed 0 bases, and the junction held 9 bases outside the gene matches. DNA for the CDR3: TGCGCCAGCAGCTCCAAGATCGGGACAGCTAGCAATCAGCCCCAGCATTTT. Translated: CASSSKIGTASNQPQHF.

The chain links TRBV6-2 or TRBV6-3 to TRBJ2-2; D gene ambiguous. The V gene lost 2 bases and the J gene lost 4 bases, with 8 bases spanning the gap. There are 14 residues in the CDR3. CDR1 is MNHEY and CDR2 is SVGEGT in the germline V gene. This CDR3 is CASSYPSSTGELFF. CDR3 DNA: TGTGCCAGCAGTTACCCATCTTCCACCGGGGAGCTGTTTTTT.

This clonotype showed up just a few times. The chain is built from TRBV19 and TRBJ1-6; D is perhaps TRBD1 (6 bases). The CDR3 is 14 amino acids. V was trimmed by 4 bases and J by 8 bases, leaving 12 bases between them. The germline V gene has CDR1 LNHDA and CDR2 SQIVND (reference sequence). CDR3 nucleotides: TGTGCCAGTAGTAGGCGGACAGACGATTCACCCCTCCACTTT. Amino acid sequence: CASSRRTDDSPLHF.

The genes are TRBV12-3 or TRBV12-4 and TRBJ1-5; D perhaps matches TRBD1 (5 bases). V was trimmed by 7 bases and J by 6 bases, leaving 16 bases between them. The CDR3 sequence is 14 residues long. CDR3 bases: TGTGCCAGCACCTTTGGGGACCGTTTTCAGCCCCAGCATTTT. It codes for CASTFGDRFQPQHF.

The V and J genes are TRBV29-1 and TRBJ2-3, with TRBD2 matching 8 bases. Germline trimming cut 5 bases from V and 5 bases from J; bases unmatched to any gene: 12. This CDR3 is built from 15 residues. The germline CDR1 and CDR2 sequences are SQVTM and ANQGSEA. The CDR3 is CSVNRYSGAGDTQYF. CDR3 nucleotide sequence: TGCAGCGTTAATCGATATAGCGGGGCTGGAGATACGCAGTATTTT.